This TCR beta chain is drawn from a study of cytomegalovirus exposure and HLA in healthy donors. The V gene's germline CDR1 is SGHTA and CDR2 FQGNSA. The CDR3 covers 13 residues. V gave up 5 bases and J gave up 7 bases, with 14 bases separating them. The PCR used 60 Vbeta and 13 Jbeta primers. Method: immunoSEQ multiplex PCR; TCRdb's copy keeps in-frame clones and lacks some. The sample carries 130,000 or so clones, 84% recorded once. The sequence was obtained from a woman aged 18-29 years in good health and CMV-seropositive. The rearrangement uses TRBV7-2 and TRBJ1-2; the D gene is possibly TRBD1 (5 bases). What was sequenced was PBMCs. As DNA, the CDR3 is TGTGCCAGCAGCCCCGGGGGGTGGGCTGGCTACACCTTC. Protein: CASSPGGWAGYTF. The variable domain in full, with the rest retrieved from reference TRBV7-2 and TRBJ1-2, is GAGVSQSPSNKVTEKGKDVELRCDPISGHTALYWYRQSLGQGLEFLIYFQGNSAPDKSGLPSDRFSAERTGGSVSTLTIQRTQQEDSAVYLCASSPGGWAGYTFGSGTRLTVV.